A selection of T cell receptor beta chains follows, all from one sample in a study of cytomegalovirus exposure and HLA in healthy donors. Here immunoSEQ multiplex PCR was the method, and the copy in TCRdb shows in-frame clones only, minus some. The sample records about 120,000 clones, about 75% being singletons. The sample taken for sequencing was PBMCs. The receptors were gathered from a man aged 55 to 70 in good health and CMV-seropositive. Each CDR3 is given with its conserved first and last residue. A D gene is named only where the DNA matches it firmly. Clone size appears in some rows only: once, few, many, or a class for an expanded clone.

D: TRBD2; J: TRBJ2-7; size: -; V: TRBV5-1; DNA: TGCGCCAGCAGGACCAGCGGGGGTTTCTACGAGCAGTACTTC; CDR3: CASRTSGGFYEQYF
D: -; J: TRBJ2-1; size: -; V: TRBV28; DNA: TGTGCCAGCAGGGGCGGGACCTGGGACAATGAGCAGTTCTTC; CDR3: CASRGGTWDNEQFF
D: -; J: TRBJ2-2; size: -; V: TRBV5-1; DNA: TGCGCCAGCAGCTTTACAGGGTTAACCGGGGAGCTGTTTTTT; CDR3: CASSFTGLTGELFF
D: TRBD1; J: TRBJ2-5; size: -; V: TRBV15; DNA: TGTGCCACCAGCCTAGGGGGCGGAATTCAAGAGACCCAGTACTTC; CDR3: CATSLGGGIQETQYF
D: TRBD1; J: TRBJ1-2; size: -; V: TRBV19; DNA: TGTGCCAGTAGCTCCCAGGGGGCTGGTGGCTACACCTTC; CDR3: CASSSQGAGGYTF
D: -; J: TRBJ1-1; size: -; V: TRBV5-1; DNA: TGCGCCAGCAGCTTGGCTCTGCAGGGCAACACTGAAGCTTTCTTT; CDR3: CASSLALQGNTEAFF
D: -; J: TRBJ2-1; size: -; V: TRBV5-6; DNA: TGTGCCAGCAGCTTCAGGAGGGGGCTATCGGATGAGCAGTTCTTC; CDR3: CASSFRRGLSDEQFF
D: -; J: TRBJ2-3; size: -; V: TRBV4-1; DNA: TGCGCCAGCAGCCAAACCGCGGATACGCAGTATTTT; CDR3: CASSQTADTQYF
D: -; J: TRBJ1-1; size: -; V: TRBV5-4; DNA: TGTGCCAGCAGCTTGGGACATATGAACACTGAAGCTTTCTTT; CDR3: CASSLGHMNTEAFF
D: -; J: TRBJ1-1; size: -; V: TRBV5-1; DNA: TGCGCCAGCAGCTTCCAAGCAGGAGAAGCTTTCTTT; CDR3: CASSFQAGEAFF
D: TRBD1; J: TRBJ2-3; size: -; V: TRBV2; DNA: TGTGCCAGCAGAGGACAGGGGGCGATAGATACGCAGTATTTT; CDR3: CASRGQGAIDTQYF
D: TRBD1; J: TRBJ1-2; size: -; V: TRBV28; DNA: TGTGCCAGCAAAGAAGCCGGGACAGGGGGTTCTAACTATGGCTACACCTTC; CDR3: CASKEAGTGGSNYGYTF
D: TRBD2; J: TRBJ2-1; size: -; V: TRBV28; DNA: TGTGCCAGCAGTTTTGGCCTAGCGGAAAACAATGAGCAGTTCTTC; CDR3: CASSFGLAENNEQFF
D: TRBD1; J: TRBJ1-5; size: -; V: TRBV7-8; DNA: TGTGCCAGCACCTCGGGCAGGGGGGTAAATCAGCCCCAGCATTTT; CDR3: CASTSGRGVNQPQHF
D: -; J: TRBJ1-1; size: -; V: TRBV10-3; DNA: TGTGCCATCGGCGGGGGGGATAACACTGAAGCTTTCTTT; CDR3: CAIGGGDNTEAFF
D: TRBD2; J: TRBJ2-7; size: once; V: TRBV2; DNA: TGTGCCAGCAGTTCGAGCGGGATCAGCTCCTACGAGCAGTACTTC; CDR3: CASSSSGISSYEQYF
D: -; J: TRBJ1-1; size: few; V: TRBV6-5; DNA: TGTGCCAGCCATTTTATTAGAGGCACTGAAGCTTTCTTT; CDR3: CASHFIRGTEAFF
D: -; J: TRBJ1-1; size: -; V: TRBV6-1; DNA: TGTGCCAGCAGTGTCAGCGGGGGGAACACTGAAGCTTTCTTT; CDR3: CASSVSGGNTEAFF
D: -; J: TRBJ2-1; size: -; V: TRBV27; DNA: TGTGCCAGCAGGAGGGTGGGTGCCTACAATGAGCAGTTCTTC; CDR3: CASRRVGAYNEQFF
D: -; J: TRBJ1-1; size: few; V: TRBV30; DNA: TGTGCCTTCCTTGAGCCCGGCACTGAAGCTTTCTTT; CDR3: CAFLEPGTEAFF
D: -; J: TRBJ1-1; size: -; V: TRBV19; DNA: TGTGCCAGTAGTATAGACGGGGGTTGGACTGAAGCTTTCTTT; CDR3: CASSIDGGWTEAFF
D: TRBD1; J: TRBJ2-7; size: -; V: TRBV4-2; DNA: TGTGCCAGCAGCCAAGAAGGGACAGGGGGTTACGAGCAGTACTTC; CDR3: CASSQEGTGGYEQYF
D: TRBD1; J: TRBJ2-3; size: once; V: TRBV27; DNA: TGTGCCAGCAGTCTCGGGACAGGGGCCACAGATACGCAGTATTTT; CDR3: CASSLGTGATDTQYF
D: TRBD1; J: TRBJ1-1; size: -; V: TRBV30; DNA: TGTGCCTGGATTAAGACAGGGGTATCTGAAGCTTTCTTT; CDR3: CAWIKTGVSEAFF
D: -; J: TRBJ1-5; size: few; V: TRBV7-8; DNA: TGTGCCAGCAGCTTAGAAAGGGGAAAGAATCAGCCCCAGCATTTT; CDR3: CASSLERGKNQPQHF
D: TRBD1; J: TRBJ2-7; size: -; V: TRBV6-6; DNA: TGTGCCAGCAGTTATGGACAGGGTCTCCACGAGCAGTACTTC; CDR3: CASSYGQGLHEQYF
D: -; J: TRBJ2-2; size: -; V: TRBV6-4; DNA: TGTGCCAGCAGCCTTTTTGAGGCCGGGGAGCTGTTTTTT; CDR3: CASSLFEAGELFF
D: -; J: TRBJ1-1; size: -; V: TRBV5-4; DNA: TGTGCCAGCAGCCCTGGACTGGGATTGAACACTGAAGCTTTCTTT; CDR3: CASSPGLGLNTEAFF
D: TRBD2; J: TRBJ2-5; size: -; V: TRBV7-2; DNA: TGTGCCAGCAGCGCCTCGGGAGGGTGGTACCAAGAGACCCAGTACTTC; CDR3: CASSASGGWYQETQYF
D: -; J: TRBJ2-5; size: -; V: TRBV6-6; DNA: TGTGCCAGCAGTTACTCGTTGGAGATGGAGACCCAGTACTTC; CDR3: CASSYSLEMETQYF
D: -; J: TRBJ2-6; size: -; V: TRBV7-3; DNA: TGTGCCAGCAGCTTACAGGGCAGGAGCTCTGGGGCCAACGTCCTGACTTTC; CDR3: CASSLQGRSSGANVLTF
D: TRBD2; J: TRBJ2-3; size: -; V: TRBV4-1; DNA: TGCGCCAGCAGCCAAGGCGGTCTAGCGGGGGGAGGTAGCACAGATACGCAGTATTTT; CDR3: CASSQGGLAGGGSTDTQYF
D: -; J: TRBJ2-1; size: -; V: TRBV27; DNA: TGTGCCAGCAGGCCGGGACAAGGTACAAGACTAACTAACAATGAGCAGTTCTTC; CDR3: CASRPGQGTRLTNNEQFF
D: -; J: TRBJ1-5; size: -; V: TRBV7-8; DNA: TGTGCCAGCAGCTTTCTTAGTAGCAGCAATCAGCCCCAGCATTTT; CDR3: CASSFLSSSNQPQHF
D: -; J: TRBJ1-3; size: -; V: TRBV5-1; DNA: TGCGCCAGCAGCTACGGACAGACAAACTCTGGAAACACCATATATTTT; CDR3: CASSYGQTNSGNTIYF
D: TRBD1; J: TRBJ2-1; size: -; V: TRBV20-1; DNA: TGCAGTGCCCAGGACAGGGGCGAGCAGTTCTTC; CDR3: CSAQDRGEQFF
D: -; J: TRBJ1-1; size: -; V: TRBV2; DNA: TGTGCCAGCGGTGGACAGAAGAACACTGAAGCTTTCTTT; CDR3: CASGGQKNTEAFF
D: TRBD1; J: TRBJ2-2; size: -; V: TRBV5-5; DNA: TGTGCCAGCAGCTTGGCAGCAGGGGGAAAAACCGGGGAGCTGTTTTTT; CDR3: CASSLAAGGKTGELFF
D: -; J: TRBJ1-5; size: -; V: TRBV9; DNA: TGTGCCAGCAGCCCGAACAGTTATAGCAATCAGCCCCAGCATTTT; CDR3: CASSPNSYSNQPQHF
D: -; J: TRBJ1-3; size: -; V: TRBV9; DNA: TGTGCCAGCAGCGTAGGGCCTTCTGGAAACACCATATATTTT; CDR3: CASSVGPSGNTIYF
D: TRBD2; J: TRBJ2-3; size: -; V: TRBV4-1; DNA: TGCGCCAGCAGCCAAGACGTGTCTAGCGGGAGAGGGAGCACAGATACGCAGTATTTT; CDR3: CASSQDVSSGRGSTDTQYF